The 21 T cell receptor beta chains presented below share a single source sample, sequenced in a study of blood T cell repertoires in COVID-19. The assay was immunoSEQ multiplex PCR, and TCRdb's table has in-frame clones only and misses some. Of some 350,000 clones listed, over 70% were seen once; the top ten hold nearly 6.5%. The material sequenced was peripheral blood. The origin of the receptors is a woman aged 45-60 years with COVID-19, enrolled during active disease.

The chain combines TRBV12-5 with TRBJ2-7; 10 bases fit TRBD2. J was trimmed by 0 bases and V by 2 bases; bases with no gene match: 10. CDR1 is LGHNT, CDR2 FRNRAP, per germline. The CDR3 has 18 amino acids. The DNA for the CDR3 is TGTGCTAGTGGTTTGTATCCGCGGACTAGCGGTAACTCCTACGAGCAGTACTTC. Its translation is CASGLYPRTSGNSYEQYF.

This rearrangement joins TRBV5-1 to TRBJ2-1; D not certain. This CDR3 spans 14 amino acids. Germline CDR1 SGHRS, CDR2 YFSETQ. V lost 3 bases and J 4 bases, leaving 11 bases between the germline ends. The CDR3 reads CASSSAQSYNEQFF. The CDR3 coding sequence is TGCGCCAGCAGCTCCGCCCAGTCTTACAATGAGCAGTTCTTC.

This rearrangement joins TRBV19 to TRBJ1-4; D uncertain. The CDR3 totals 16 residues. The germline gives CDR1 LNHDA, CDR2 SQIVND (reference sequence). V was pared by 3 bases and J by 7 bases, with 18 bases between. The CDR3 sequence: CASSIRGGPAFEKLFF. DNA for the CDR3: TGTGCCAGTAGTATTCGTGGAGGCCCCGCGTTTGAAAAACTGTTTTTT.

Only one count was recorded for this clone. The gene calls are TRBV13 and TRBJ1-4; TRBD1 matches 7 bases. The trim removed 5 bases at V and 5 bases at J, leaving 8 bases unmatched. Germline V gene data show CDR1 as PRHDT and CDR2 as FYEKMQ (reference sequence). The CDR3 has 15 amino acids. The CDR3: CASSPRGTANEKLFF. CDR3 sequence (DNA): TGTGCCAGCAGCCCGCGCGGGACAGCGAATGAAAAACTGTTTTTT.

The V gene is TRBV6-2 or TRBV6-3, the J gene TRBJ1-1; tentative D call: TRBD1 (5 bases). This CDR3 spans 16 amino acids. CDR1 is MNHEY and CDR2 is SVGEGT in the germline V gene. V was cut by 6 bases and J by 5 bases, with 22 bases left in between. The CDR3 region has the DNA TGTGCCAGCAGCTTCATAGGGGCAGGGCGAAGGACTGAAGCTTTCTTT. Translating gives CASSFIGAGRRTEAFF.

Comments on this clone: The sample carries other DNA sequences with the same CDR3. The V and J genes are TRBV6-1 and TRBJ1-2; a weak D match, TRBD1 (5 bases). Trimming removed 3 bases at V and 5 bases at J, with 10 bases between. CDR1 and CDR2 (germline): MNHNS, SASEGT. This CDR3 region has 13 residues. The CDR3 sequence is CASSDRVRYGYTF. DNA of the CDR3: TGTGCCAGCAGTGACAGGGTTCGTTATGGCTACACCTTC.

As DNA, the CDR3 is TGTGCCACCAGTGATTTGTCTAGCGGGAGAATCAATGAGCAGTTCTTC. It codes for CATSDLSSGRINEQFF. The chain carries TRBV24-1 and TRBJ2-1; 10 nucleotides align to TRBD2. CDR3 length: 16 amino acids. The V and J ends lost 0 bases and 6 bases, in that order; junction bases with no gene match: 4. The germline V gene encodes CDR1 KGHDR and CDR2 SFDVKD.

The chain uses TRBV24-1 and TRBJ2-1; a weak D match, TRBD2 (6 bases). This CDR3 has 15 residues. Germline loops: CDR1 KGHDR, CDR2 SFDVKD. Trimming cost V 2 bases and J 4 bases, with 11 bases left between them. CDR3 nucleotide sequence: TGTGCCACCAGTGATTGGCTAGCGCCTTACAATGAGCAGTTCTTC. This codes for CATSDWLAPYNEQFF.

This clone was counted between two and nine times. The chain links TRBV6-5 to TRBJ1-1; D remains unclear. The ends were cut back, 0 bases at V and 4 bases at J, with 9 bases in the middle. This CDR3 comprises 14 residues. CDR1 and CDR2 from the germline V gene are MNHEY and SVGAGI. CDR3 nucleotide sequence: TGTGCCAGCAGTTACTCCGCGCTTGGCACTGAAGCTTTCTTT. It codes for CASSYSALGTEAFF.

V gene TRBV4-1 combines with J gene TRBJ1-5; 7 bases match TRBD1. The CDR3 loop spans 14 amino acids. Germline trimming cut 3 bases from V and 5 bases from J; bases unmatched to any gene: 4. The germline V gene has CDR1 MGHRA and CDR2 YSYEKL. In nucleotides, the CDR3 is TGCGCCAGCAGCCAGCTGACAGGGTATCAGCCCCAGCATTTT. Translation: CASSQLTGYQPQHF.

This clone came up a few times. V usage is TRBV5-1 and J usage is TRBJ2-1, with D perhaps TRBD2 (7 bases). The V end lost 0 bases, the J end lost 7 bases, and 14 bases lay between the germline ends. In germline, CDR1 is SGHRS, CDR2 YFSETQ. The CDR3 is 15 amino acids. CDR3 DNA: TGCGCCAGCAGCTTGGCCCCGGGGGGCCATAATGAGCAGTTCTTC. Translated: CASSLAPGGHNEQFF.

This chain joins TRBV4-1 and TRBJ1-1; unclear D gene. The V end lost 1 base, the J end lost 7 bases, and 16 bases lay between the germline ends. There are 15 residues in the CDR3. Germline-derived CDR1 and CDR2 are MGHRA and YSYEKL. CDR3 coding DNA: TGCGCCAGCAGCCAAGTCGGGCCAGCGGGGAATGAAGCTTTCTTT. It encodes CASSQVGPAGNEAFF.

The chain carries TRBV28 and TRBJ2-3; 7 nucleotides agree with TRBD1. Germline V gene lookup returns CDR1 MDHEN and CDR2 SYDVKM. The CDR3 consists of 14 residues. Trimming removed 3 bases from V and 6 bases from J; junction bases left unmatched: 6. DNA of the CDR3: TGTGCCAGCAGTTTTCGGCAGGGGGTGGATACGCAGTATTTT. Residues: CASSFRQGVDTQYF.

The CDR3 DNA reads TGTGCCAGCAGTAGGACTAGCGGGACGTCCTACAATGAGCAGTTCTTC. Protein product: CASSRTSGTSYNEQFF. The genes are TRBV11-2 and TRBJ2-1, with 12 nucleotides matching TRBD2. The CDR3 loop spans 16 amino acids. V dropped 6 bases and J dropped 1; count of bases not matched to a gene: 4. The germline gives CDR1 SGHAT, CDR2 FQNNGV.

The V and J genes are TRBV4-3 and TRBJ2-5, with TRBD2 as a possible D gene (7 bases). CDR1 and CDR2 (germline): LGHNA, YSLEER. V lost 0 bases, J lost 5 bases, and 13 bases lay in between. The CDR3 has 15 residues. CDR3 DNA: TGCGCCAGCAGCCAAGATCAGGGGAGGGGGGAGACCCAGTACTTC. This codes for CASSQDQGRGETQYF.

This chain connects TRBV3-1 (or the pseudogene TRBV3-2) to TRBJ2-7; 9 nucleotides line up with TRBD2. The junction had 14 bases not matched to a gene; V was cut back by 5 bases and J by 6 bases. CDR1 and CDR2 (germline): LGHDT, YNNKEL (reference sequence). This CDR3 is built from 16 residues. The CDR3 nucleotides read TGTGCCAGCAGCACCTTAATGGCGGGAGGGCTTGGCGAGCAGTACTTC. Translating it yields CASSTLMAGGLGEQYF.

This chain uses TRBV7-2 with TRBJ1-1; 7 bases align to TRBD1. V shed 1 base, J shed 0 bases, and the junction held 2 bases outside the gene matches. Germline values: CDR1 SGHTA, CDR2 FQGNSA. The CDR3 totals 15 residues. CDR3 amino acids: CASSLEGTVNTEAFF. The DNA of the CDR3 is TGTGCCAGCAGCTTAGAAGGGACAGTGAACACTGAAGCTTTCTTT.

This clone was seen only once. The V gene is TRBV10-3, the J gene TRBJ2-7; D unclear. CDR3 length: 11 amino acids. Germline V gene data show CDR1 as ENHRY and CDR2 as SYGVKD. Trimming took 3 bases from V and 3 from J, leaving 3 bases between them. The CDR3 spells CAISDSYEQYF. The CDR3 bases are TGTGCCATCAGTGACAGCTACGAGCAGTACTTC.

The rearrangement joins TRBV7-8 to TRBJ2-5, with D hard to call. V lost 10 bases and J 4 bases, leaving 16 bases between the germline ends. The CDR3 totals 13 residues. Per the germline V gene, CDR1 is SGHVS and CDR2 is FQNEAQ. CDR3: CAIPTETPETQYF. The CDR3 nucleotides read TGTGCCATCCCCACGGAGACCCCAGAGACCCAGTACTTC.

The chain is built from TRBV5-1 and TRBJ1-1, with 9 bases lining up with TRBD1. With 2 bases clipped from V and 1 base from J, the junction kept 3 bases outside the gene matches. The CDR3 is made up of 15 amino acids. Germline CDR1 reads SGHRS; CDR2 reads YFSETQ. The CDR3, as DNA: TGCGCCAGCAGCTTCAGGACAGGGGCGAACACTGAAGCTTTCTTT. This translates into CASSFRTGANTEAFF.

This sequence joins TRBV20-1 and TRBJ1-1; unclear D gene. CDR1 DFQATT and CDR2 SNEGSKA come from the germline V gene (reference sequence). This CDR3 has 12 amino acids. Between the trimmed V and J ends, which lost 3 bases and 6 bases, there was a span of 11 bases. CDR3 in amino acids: CSASTRISEAFF. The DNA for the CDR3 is TGCAGTGCTAGTACGAGGATCTCTGAAGCTTTCTTT.